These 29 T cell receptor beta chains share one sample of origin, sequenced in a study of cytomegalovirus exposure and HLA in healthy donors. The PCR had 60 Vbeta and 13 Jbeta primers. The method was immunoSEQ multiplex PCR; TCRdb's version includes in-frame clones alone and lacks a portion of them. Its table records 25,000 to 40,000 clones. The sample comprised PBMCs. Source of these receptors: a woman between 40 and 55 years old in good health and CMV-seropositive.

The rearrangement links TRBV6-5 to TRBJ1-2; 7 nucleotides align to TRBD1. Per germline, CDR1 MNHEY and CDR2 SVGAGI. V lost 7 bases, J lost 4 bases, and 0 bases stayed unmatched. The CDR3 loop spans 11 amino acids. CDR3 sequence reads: CASTGGYGYTF. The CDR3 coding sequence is TGTGCCAGCACAGGGGGCTATGGCTACACCTTC.

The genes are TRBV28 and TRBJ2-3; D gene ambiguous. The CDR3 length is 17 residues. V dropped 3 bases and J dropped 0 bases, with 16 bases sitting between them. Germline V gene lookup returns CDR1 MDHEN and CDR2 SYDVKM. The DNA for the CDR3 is TGTGCCAGCAGTTTCCCAGAAAATGCACTAAGCACAGATACGCAGTATTTT. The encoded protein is CASSFPENALSTDTQYF.

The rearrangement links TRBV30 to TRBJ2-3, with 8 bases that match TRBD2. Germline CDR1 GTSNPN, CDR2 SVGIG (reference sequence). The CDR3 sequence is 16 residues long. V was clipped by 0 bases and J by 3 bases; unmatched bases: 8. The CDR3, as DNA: TGTGCCTGGAGTGTACGATTTAGCGGGACGACAGATACGCAGTATTTT. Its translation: CAWSVRFSGTTDTQYF. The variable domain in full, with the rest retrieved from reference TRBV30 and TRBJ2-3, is SQTIHQWPATLVQPVGSPLSLECTVEGTSNPNLYWYRQAAGRGLQLLFYSVGIGQISSEVPQNLSASRPQDRQFILSSKKLLLSDSGFYLCAWSVRFSGTTDTQYFGPGTRLTVL.

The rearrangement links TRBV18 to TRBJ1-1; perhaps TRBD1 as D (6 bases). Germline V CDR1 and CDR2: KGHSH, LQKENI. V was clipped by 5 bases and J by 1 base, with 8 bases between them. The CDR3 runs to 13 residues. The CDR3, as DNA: TGTGCCAGCTCATCGGACAGGAACACTGAAGCTTTCTTT. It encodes CASSSDRNTEAFF.

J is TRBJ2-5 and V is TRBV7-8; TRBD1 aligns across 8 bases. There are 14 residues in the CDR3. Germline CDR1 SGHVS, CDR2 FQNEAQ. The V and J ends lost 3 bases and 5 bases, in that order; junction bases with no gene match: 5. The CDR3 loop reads CASSFGQGRETQYF. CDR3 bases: TGTGCCAGCAGCTTTGGACAGGGCCGCGAGACCCAGTACTTC.

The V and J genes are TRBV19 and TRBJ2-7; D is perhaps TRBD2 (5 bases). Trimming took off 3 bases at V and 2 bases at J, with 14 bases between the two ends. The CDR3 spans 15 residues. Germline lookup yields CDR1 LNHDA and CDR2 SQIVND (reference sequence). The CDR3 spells CASSITAGTAYEQYF. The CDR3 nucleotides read TGTGCCAGTAGTATCACGGCGGGCACCGCCTACGAGCAGTACTTC.

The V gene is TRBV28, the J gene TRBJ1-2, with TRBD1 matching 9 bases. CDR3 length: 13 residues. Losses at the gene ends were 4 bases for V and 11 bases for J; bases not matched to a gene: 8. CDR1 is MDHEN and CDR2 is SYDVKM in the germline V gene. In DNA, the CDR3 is TGTGCCAGCAGTTCTGGGACAGGGTTCAAGTACACCTTC. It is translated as CASSSGTGFKYTF.

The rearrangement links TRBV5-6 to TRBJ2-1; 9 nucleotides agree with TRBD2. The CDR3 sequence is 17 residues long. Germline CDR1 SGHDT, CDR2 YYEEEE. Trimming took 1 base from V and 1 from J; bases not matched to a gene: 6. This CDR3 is CASSLSTSGYSYNEQFF. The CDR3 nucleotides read TGTGCCAGCAGCTTGAGTACTAGCGGGTATTCCTACAATGAGCAGTTCTTC.

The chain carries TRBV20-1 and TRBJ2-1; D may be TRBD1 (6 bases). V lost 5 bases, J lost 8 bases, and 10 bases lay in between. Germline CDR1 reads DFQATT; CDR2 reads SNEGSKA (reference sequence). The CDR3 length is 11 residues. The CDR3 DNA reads TGCAGTGCTGAGAAGGGGGATGAGCAGTTCTTC. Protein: CSAEKGDEQFF.

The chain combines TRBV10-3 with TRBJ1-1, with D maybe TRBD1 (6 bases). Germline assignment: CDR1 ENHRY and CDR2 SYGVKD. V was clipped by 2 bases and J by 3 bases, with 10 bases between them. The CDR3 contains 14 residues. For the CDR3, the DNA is TGTGCCATCAGTGAGAGGACAGTTGACACTGAAGCTTTCTTT. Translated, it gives CAISERTVDTEAFF.

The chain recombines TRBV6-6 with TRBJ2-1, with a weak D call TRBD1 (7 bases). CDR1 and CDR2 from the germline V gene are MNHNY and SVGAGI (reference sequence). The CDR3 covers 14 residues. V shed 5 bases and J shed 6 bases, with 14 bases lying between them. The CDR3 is CASSPPGGRNEQFF. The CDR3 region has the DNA TGTGCCAGCAGTCCCCCAGGGGGGCGCAATGAGCAGTTCTTC.

The CDR3, as DNA: TGTGCCAGCAGCTGGTTCGGGGGGCACACTGAAGCTTTCTTT. Residues: CASSWFGGHTEAFF. The chain employs TRBV7-8 and TRBJ1-1, with D perhaps matching TRBD1 (6 bases). CDR3 size: 14 residues. Germline CDR1 reads SGHVS; CDR2 reads FQNEAQ. Trimming removed 4 bases from V and 3 bases from J, with 12 bases in between.

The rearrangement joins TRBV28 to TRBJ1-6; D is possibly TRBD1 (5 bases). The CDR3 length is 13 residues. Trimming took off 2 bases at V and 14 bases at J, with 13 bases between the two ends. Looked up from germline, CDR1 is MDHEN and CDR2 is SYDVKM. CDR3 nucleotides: TGTGCCAGCAGTTTAGCAGGGTCGAATACCCTCCACTTT. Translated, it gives CASSLAGSNTLHF.

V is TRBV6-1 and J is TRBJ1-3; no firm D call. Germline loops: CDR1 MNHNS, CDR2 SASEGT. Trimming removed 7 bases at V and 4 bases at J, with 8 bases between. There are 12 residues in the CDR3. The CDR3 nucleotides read TGTGCCAGCACCCCGGGGGGAAACACCATATATTTT. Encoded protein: CASTPGGNTIYF.

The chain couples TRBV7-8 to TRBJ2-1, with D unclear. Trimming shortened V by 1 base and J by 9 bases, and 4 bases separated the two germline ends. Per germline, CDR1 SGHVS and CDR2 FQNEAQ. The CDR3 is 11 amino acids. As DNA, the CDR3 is TGTGCCAGCAGCTTAGGCAGTGAGCAGTTCTTC. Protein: CASSLGSEQFF. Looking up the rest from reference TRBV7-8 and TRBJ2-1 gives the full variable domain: GAGVSQSPRYKVAKRGQDVALRCDPISGHVSLFWYQQALGQGPEFLTYFQNEAQLDKSGLPSDRFFAERPEGSVSTLKIQRTQQEDSAVYLCASSLGSEQFFGPGTRLTVL.

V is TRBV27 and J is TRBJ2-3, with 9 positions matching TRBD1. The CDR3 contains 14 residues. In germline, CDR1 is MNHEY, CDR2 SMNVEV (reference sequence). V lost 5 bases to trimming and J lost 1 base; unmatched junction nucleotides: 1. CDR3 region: CASSRTGGTDTQYF. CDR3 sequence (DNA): TGTGCCAGCAGTAGGACAGGGGGCACAGATACGCAGTATTTT.

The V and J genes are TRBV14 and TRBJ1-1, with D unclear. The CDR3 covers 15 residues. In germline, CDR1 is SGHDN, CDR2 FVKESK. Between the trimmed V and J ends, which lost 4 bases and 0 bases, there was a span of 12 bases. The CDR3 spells CASSRIGGLNTEAFF. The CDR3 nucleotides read TGTGCCAGCAGCCGGATCGGAGGGCTGAACACTGAAGCTTTCTTT.

Here the CDR3 DNA reads TGTGCCACCAGCAGAGGGGCTAGGGACACCCGCTCCTACAATGAGCAGTTCTTC. This codes for CATSRGARDTRSYNEQFF. This chain connects TRBV15 to TRBJ2-1, with D possibly TRBD1 on 6 matching bases. Germline CDR1 reads LNHNV; CDR2 reads YYDKDF (reference sequence). The CDR3 is 18 amino acids. Trimming cost V 1 base and J 0 bases, with 16 bases left between them.

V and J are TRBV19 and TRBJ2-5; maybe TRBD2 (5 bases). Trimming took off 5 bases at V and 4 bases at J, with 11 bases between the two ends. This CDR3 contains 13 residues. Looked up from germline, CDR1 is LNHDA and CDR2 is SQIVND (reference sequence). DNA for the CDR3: TGTGCCAGTAGTTTTCGCACTAGAGAGACCCAGTACTTC. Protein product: CASSFRTRETQYF.

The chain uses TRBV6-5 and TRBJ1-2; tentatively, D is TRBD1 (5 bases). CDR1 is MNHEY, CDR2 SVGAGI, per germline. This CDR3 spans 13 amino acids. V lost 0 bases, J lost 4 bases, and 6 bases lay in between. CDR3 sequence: CASSYSTVYGYTF. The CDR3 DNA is TGTGCCAGCAGTTACTCGACAGTCTATGGCTACACCTTC.

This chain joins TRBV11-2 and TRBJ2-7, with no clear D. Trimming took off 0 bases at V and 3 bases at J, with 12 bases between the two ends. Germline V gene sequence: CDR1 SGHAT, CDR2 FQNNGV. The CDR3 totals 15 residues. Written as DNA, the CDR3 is TGTGCCAGCAGCTTAGACCTGCGGCCGGACTACGAGCAGTACTTC. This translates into CASSLDLRPDYEQYF. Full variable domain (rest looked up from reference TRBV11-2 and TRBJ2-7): EAGVAQSPRYKIIEKRQSVAFWCNPISGHATLYWYQQILGQGPKLLIQFQNNGVVDDSQLPKDRFSAERLKGVDSTLKIQPAKLEDSAVYLCASSLDLRPDYEQYFGPGTRLTVT.

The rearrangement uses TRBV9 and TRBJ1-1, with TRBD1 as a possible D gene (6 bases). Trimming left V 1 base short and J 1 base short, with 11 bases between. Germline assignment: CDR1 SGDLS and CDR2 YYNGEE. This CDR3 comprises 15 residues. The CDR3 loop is CASSVSGTTNTEAFF. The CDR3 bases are TGTGCCAGCAGCGTATCGGGGACAACGAACACTGAAGCTTTCTTT.

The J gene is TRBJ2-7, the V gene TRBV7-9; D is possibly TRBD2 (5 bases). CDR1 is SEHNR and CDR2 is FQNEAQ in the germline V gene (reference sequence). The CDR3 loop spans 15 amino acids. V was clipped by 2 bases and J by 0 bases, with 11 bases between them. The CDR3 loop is CASSLWAGSSYEQYF. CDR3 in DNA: TGTGCCAGCAGCTTATGGGCGGGCAGCTCCTACGAGCAGTACTTC.

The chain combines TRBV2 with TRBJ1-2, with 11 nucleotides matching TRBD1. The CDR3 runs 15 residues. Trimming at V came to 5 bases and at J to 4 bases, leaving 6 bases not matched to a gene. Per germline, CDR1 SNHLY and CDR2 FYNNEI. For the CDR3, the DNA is TGTGCCAGCAGTCCGGGACAGGGGGGTGGCTATGGCTACACCTTC. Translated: CASSPGQGGGYGYTF. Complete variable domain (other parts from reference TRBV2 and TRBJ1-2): EPEVTQTPSHQVTQMGQEVILRCVPISNHLYFYWYRQILGQKVEFLVSFYNNEISEKSEIFDDQFSVERPDGSNFTLKIRSTKLEDSAMYFCASSPGQGGGYGYTFGSGTRLTVV.

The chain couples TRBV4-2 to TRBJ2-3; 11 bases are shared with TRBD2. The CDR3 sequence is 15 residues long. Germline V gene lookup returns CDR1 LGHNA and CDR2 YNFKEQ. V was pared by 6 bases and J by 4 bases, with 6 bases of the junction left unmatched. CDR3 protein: CASRPLAGGADTQYF. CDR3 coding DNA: TGTGCCAGCAGACCTCTAGCGGGAGGCGCAGATACGCAGTATTTT.

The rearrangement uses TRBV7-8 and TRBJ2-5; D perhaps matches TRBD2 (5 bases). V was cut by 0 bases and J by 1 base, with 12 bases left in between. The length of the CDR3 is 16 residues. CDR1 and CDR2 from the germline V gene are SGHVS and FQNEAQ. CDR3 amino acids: CASSLARMGAQETQYF. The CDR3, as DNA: TGTGCCAGCAGCTTAGCCAGAATGGGAGCCCAAGAGACCCAGTACTTC.

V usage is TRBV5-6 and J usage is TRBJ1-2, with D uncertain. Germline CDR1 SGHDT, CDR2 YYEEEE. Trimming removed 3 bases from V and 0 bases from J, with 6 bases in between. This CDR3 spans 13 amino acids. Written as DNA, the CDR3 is TGTGCCAGCAGCTCTACCGCTAACTATGGCTACACCTTC. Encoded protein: CASSSTANYGYTF.

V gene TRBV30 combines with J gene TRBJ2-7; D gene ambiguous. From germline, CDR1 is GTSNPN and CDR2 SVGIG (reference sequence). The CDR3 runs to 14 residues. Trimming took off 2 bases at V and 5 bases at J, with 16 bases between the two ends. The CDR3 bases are TGTGCCTGGAGTCGAGGCCTCGCCCTCCACGAGCAGTACTTC. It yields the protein CAWSRGLALHEQYF.

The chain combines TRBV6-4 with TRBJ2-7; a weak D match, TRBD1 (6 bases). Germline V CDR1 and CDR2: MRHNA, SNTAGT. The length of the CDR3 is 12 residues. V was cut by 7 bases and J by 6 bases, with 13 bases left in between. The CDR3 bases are TGTGCCAGCAAGATACAGGGATCCGAGCAGTACTTC. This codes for CASKIQGSEQYF.